The sequence of this TCR beta chain was determined in a study of T cell responses to AZD1222 COVID-19 vaccine. Repertoires were generated with immunoSEQ multiplex PCR, while TCRdb's copy carries only in-frame clones and drops some. The sample contains tens of thousands of clones, 75% to 80% of which appear only once. Study-level results: Repertoires were sampled only after the peak T cell response.

Germline CDR1 is SGHRS and CDR2 is YFSETQ. The junction had 11 bases not matched to a gene; V was cut back by 4 bases and J by 5 bases. The CDR3 has 15 residues. On this clone itself: What it binds is unknown.

The rearrangement uses TRBV5-1 and TRBJ2-5; 7 nucleotides match TRBD2. The TCR sequence derives from an adult who received the AZD1222 COVID-19 vaccine. Sequencing used peripheral blood, obtained 28 days after the second AZD1222 dose. The CDR3 reads CASSTLAGELETQYF. CDR3 coding DNA: TGCGCCAGCAGCACTCTCGCGGGGGAGTTGGAGACCCAGTACTTC.